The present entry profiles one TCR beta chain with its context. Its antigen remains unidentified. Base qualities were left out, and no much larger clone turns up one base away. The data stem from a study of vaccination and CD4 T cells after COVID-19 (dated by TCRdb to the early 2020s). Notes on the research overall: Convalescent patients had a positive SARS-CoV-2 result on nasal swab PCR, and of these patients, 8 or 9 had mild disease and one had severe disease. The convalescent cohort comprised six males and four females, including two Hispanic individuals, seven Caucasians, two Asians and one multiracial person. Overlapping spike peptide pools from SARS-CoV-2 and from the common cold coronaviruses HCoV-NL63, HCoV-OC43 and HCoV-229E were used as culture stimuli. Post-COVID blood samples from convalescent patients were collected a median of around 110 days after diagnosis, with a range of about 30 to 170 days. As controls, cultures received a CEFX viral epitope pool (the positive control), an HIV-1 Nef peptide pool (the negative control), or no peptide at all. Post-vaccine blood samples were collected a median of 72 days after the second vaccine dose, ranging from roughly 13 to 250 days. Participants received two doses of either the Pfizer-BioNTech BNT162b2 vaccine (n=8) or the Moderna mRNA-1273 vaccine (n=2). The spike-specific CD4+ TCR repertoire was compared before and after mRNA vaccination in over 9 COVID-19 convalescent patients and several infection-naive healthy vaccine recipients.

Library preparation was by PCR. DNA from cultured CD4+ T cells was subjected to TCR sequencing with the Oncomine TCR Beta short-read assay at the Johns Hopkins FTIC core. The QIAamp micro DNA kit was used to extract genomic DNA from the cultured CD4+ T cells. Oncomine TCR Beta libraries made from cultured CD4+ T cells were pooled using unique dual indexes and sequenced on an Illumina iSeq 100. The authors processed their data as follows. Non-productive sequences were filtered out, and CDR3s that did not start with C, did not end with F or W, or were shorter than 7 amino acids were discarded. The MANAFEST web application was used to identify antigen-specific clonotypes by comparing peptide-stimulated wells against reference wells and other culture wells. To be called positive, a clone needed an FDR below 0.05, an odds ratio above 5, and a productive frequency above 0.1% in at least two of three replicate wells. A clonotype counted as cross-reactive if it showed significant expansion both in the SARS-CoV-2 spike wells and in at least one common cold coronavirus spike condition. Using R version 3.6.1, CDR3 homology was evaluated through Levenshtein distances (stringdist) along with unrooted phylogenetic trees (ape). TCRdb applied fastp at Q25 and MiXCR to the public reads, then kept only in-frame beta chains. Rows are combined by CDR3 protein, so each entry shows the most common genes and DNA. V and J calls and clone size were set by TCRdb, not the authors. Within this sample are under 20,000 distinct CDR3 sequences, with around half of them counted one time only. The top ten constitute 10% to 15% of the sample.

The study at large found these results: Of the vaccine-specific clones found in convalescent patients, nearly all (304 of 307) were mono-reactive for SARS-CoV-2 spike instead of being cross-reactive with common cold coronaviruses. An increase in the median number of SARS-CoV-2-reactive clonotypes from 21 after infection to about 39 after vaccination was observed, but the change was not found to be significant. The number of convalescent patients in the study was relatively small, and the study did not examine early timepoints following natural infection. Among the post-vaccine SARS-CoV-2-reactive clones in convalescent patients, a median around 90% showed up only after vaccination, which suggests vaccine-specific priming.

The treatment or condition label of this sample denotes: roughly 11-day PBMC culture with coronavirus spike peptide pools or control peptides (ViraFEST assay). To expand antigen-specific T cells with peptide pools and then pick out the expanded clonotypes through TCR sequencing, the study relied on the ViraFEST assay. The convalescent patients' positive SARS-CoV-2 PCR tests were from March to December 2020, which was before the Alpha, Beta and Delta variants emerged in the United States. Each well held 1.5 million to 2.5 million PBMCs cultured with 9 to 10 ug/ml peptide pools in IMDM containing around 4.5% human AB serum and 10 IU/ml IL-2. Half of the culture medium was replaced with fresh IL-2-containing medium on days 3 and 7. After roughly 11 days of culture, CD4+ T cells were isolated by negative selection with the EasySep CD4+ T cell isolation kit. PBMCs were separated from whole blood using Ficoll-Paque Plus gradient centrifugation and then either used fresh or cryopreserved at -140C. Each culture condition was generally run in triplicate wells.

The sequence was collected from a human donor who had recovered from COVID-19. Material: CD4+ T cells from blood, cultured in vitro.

For the CDR3, the sequence is CASSLGGATSTEAFF. Read as DNA, the sequence is TGTGCCAGCAGCTTAGGAGGGGCCACGAGCACTGAAGCTTTCTTT. Here the chain combines TRBV7-2 and TRBJ1-1; TRBD1 could be the D gene, as 5 bases match. The germline V gene sets CDR1 to SGHTA and CDR2 to FQGNSA. Inclusive of the bounding cysteine and phenylalanine, the CDR3 is 15 residues long. Only CDR3 DNA remains: 45 bases, in frame from the first base. The junction carries 13 bases between V and J, which are trimmed by 1 base and 4 bases respectively.